This T cell receptor beta chain appears in the sequencing data of a study of T cell clones after liver transplantation (dated by TCRdb to the late 2010s). Broadly, across the study: Samples were obtained from ITN030ST, a randomized trial in which withdrawal of immunosuppression was attempted within 2 years of liver transplantation. After a pre-transplant mixed lymphocyte reaction, TCRbeta sequencing was used to pinpoint donor-reactive T cell clones, which were subsequently tracked in post-transplant blood. Third party-reactive TCRbeta sequences from pre-transplant MLRs were also identified as an antigen-independent comparator for donor-reactive sequences. Of the eight recipients, a few were HCV-positive, while the remaining recipients had been transplanted for non-autoimmune, non-viral indications. No induction therapy was given to the subjects, and standard immunosuppression was administered until randomization at 12-24 months post-transplant. To count as tolerant, a recipient had to stay completely off immunosuppression for at least one year without liver enzymes climbing beyond twice the upper limit of normal. Blood samples were taken pre-transplant, pre-randomization before withdrawal, and post-randomization after full withdrawal or failed withdrawal. A cohort of 8 liver transplant recipients was studied, of whom 3 were classified as tolerant and 5 as non-tolerant. Study-wide conclusions, independent of this receptor: In most of the 8 subjects, regardless of tolerance or HCV status, circulating donor-reactive CD4 TCRbeta sequences dropped significantly post-transplant. Once repertoire turnover was taken into account, donor-reactive detection showed a significant reduction for CD4 in 7 of 8 subjects and for CD8 in 8 of 8. Without allograft tissue specimens, donor-reactive T cells may have migrated into the graft rather than being deleted. Donor-reactive sequences declined more than third party-reactive ones, suggesting partial antigen-specific deletion unrelated to withdrawal success. Low numbers of available donor cells limited the measurable donor-reactive repertoire in two subjects. Conclusions were preliminary, limited by small, heterogeneous patient numbers and non-standardized post-transplant time points.

The meaning of the sample's time point label: pre-transplant. Thawed unstimulated PBMCs were stained for CD3, CD4 and CD8 and FACS-sorted into CD3+CD4+ and CD3+CD8+ populations. All 8 studied subjects were randomized to immunosuppression withdrawal. Genomic DNA was isolated with the Qiagen DNeasy Blood and Tissue Kit. Using immunoSEQ, frozen genomic DNA was subjected to high-throughput TCRbeta CDR3 sequencing, a process that included PCR amplification, mapping, bias correction and internal controls. On the authors' methods: Productive rearrangements were retained, and unique TCRbeta sequences were defined by the CDR3 nucleotide sequence together with the V and J gene. For classification of a sequence as donor-reactive, at least 5-fold expansion in CFSE-low cells relative to unstimulated pre-transplant cells and a frequency of at least 0.01% were required. Per-subject minimum frequency thresholds, based on the lowest-template unstimulated sample, ensured at least 90% detection power. Jensen-Shannon divergence between the top 1000 TCRbeta sequences post-transplant and pre-transplant was used to measure repertoire turnover. Changes in detection of donor-reactive sequences were tested with two-sided Fisher's exact tests. TCRdb stores this immuneACCESS table with in-frame sequences only. Part of the clones is absent; in the studies checked, under half of the shortfall reflects unresolved V genes, and no reason is known for the rest. Clone size and V and J calls were adopted from that table, with D and trimming inferred from the DNA. For this sample the table gives 90,000 to 120,000 clones, of which 75% to 90% were detected only once. Of the sample, approximately 0.93% falls within the top ten clones.

On this clone itself: Which antigen it targets is not known. No qualities accompany the bases; no much larger clone lies one base away.

In the germline V gene, CDR1 corresponds to SGHAT and CDR2 to FQNNGV. Relative to germline, V is 4 bases shorter and J is 7 bases shorter, with 25 bases between their ends. The CDR3 covers 18 residues, taking in both the cysteine and the phenylalanine. Only the CDR3 DNA stays, 54 bases, in frame from base 1. The V and J genes are TRBV11-2 and TRBJ1-4; TRBD1 is possibly the D segment (6 matching bases). The TCR was taken from a human donor who received a liver transplant. The starting material was CD4+ T cells from blood, obtained before liver transplant. Here the CDR3 is given as CASSYHFPARQVGEKLFF. The DNA sequence is TGTGCCAGCAGCTATCATTTCCCGGCCCGACAGGTAGGTGAAAAACTGTTTTTT. This CDR3, with the reference TRBV11-2 and TRBJ1-4 proteins standing in past its ends, gives the full variable domain EAGVAQSPRYKIIEKRQSVAFWCNPISGHATLYWYQQILGQGPKLLIQFQNNGVVDDSQLPKDRFSAERLKGVDSTLKIQPAKLEDSAVYLCASSYHFPARQVGEKLFFGSGTQLSVL.